This is a list of T cell receptor beta chains from one sample in a study of blood T cell repertoires in COVID-19. Sequencing was performed with immunoSEQ multiplex PCR; in TCRdb, only in-frame clones are kept and a portion is missing. The table has 470,000 or so clones, about 85% seen once. The sample comprised PBMCs or T cells enriched from blood (not recorded which). The receptors originated from a woman younger than 35 with acute COVID-19. Both conserved end residues are part of each CDR3. Fields, in order: V gene, clone size, D gene, J gene, CDR3 protein, CDR3 DNA. The D gene is left open where the match is weak. Part of the rows lack a size; the others show once, few, many or a class for expanded clones.

TRBV27,NA,TRBD1,TRBJ2-2,CASWDRDTGELFF,TGTGCCAGCTGGGACAGGGACACCGGGGAGCTGTTTTTT
TRBV19,NA,NA,TRBJ1-1,CASSIGHTVVGGAFF,TGTGCCAGTAGTATAGGTCACACAGTGGTCGGTGGAGCTTTCTTT
TRBV3-1/TRBV3-2,NA,TRBD2,TRBJ2-3,CASSRLTSGGTDTQYF,TGTGCCAGCAGCCGCCTGACTAGCGGGGGAACAGATACGCAGTATTTT
TRBV12-2,NA,NA,TRBJ2-2,CARHDRKAGELFF,TGTGCAAGACACGACAGGAAGGCCGGGGAGCTGTTTTTT
TRBV27,NA,TRBD1,TRBJ2-2,CASSQIKTGLNTGELFF,TGTGCCAGCAGTCAAATTAAGACAGGGTTGAACACCGGGGAGCTGTTTTTT
TRBV5-5,few,TRBD1,TRBJ1-1,CASSSRYRGQDTEAFF,TGTGCCAGCAGCTCACGCTACAGGGGGCAGGACACTGAAGCTTTCTTT
TRBV2,few,NA,TRBJ2-1,CASSDAGSYNEQFF,TGTGCCAGCAGTGACGCCGGTTCCTACAATGAGCAGTTCTTC
TRBV11-3,once,NA,TRBJ1-2,CASSNTGGGGYTF,TGTGCCAGCAGCAATACGGGGGGAGGTGGCTACACCTTC
TRBV3-1/TRBV3-2,NA,TRBD1,TRBJ2-7,CASSQASRDSSYEQYF,TGTGCCAGCAGCCAAGCCTCCCGGGACAGCTCCTACGAGCAGTACTTC
TRBV12-3/TRBV12-4,NA,NA,TRBJ2-3,CASRRSGDTQYF,TGTGCCAGCAGAAGGTCGGGAGATACGCAGTATTTT
TRBV5-1,NA,NA,TRBJ2-7,CASSLITSNEQYF,TGCGCCAGCAGCTTGATCACTAGCAACGAGCAGTACTTC
TRBV6-1,NA,TRBD2,TRBJ2-7,CASSEAGFTPGLAGVRQYF,TGTGCCAGCAGTGAAGCAGGCTTCACGCCGGGACTAGCGGGAGTAAGGCAGTACTTC
TRBV2,NA,NA,TRBJ1-5,CASNSRGPNQPQHF,TGTGCCAGCAATAGTAGGGGTCCAAATCAGCCCCAGCATTTT
TRBV18,NA,TRBD1,TRBJ1-2,CASSLNSGQVGYGYTF,TGTGCCAGCTCACTAAACTCTGGACAGGTTGGGTATGGCTACACCTTC
TRBV28,NA,TRBD2,TRBJ2-7,CASSFSAGVFEQYF,TGTGCCAGCAGTTTTTCAGCGGGAGTGTTTGAGCAGTACTTC
TRBV25-1,NA,TRBD1,TRBJ1-2,CASSAQGHDYGYTF,TGTGCCAGCAGTGCACAGGGGCACGACTATGGCTACACCTTC
TRBV2,NA,NA,TRBJ2-7,CASSPLGGAAEQYF,TGTGCCAGCAGCCCCCTGGGGGGGGCCGCCGAGCAGTACTTC
TRBV7-9,NA,NA,TRBJ2-1,CASSLATQLALLYNEQFF,TGTGCCAGCAGCTTAGCGACCCAACTAGCCCTCCTATACAATGAGCAGTTCTTC
TRBV2,NA,NA,TRBJ2-5,CASSEADSQETQYF,TGTGCCAGCAGTGAAGCGGACTCCCAAGAGACCCAGTACTTC
TRBV27,NA,TRBD1,TRBJ1-2,CASSLRQGDGYTF,TGTGCCAGCAGTTTACGACAGGGGGATGGCTACACCTTC
TRBV7-2,NA,TRBD1,TRBJ2-1,CASSLLITGTGIYNEQFF,TGTGCCAGCAGCTTACTTATAACCGGGACAGGGATTTACAATGAGCAGTTCTTC
TRBV10-3,NA,TRBD2,TRBJ2-3,CAIQTSGRAAQYF,TGTGCCATACAAACTAGCGGGAGGGCCGCGCAGTATTTT
TRBV6-5,NA,NA,TRBJ1-2,CASSYSSGQFYGYTF,TGTGCCAGCAGTTACTCCTCCGGACAGTTCTATGGCTACACCTTC
TRBV19,NA,NA,TRBJ2-7,CASSARRAYEQYF,TGTGCCAGTAGTGCGCGGCGGGCCTACGAGCAGTACTTC
TRBV28,NA,NA,TRBJ2-7,CASRILGLNLDEQYF,TGTGCCAGCAGAATCTTGGGCCTCAATTTGGACGAGCAGTACTTC
TRBV18,NA,NA,TRBJ2-5,CASSVRDSWETQYF,TGTGCCAGCTCCGTGAGGGATTCGTGGGAGACCCAGTACTTC
TRBV6-4,NA,TRBD1,TRBJ2-1,CASSDSGTAAYNEQFF,TGTGCCAGCAGTGACTCCGGGACAGCCGCCTACAATGAGCAGTTCTTC
TRBV7-3,NA,TRBD1,TRBJ2-1,CASSFGQGMDEQFF,TGTGCCAGCAGCTTTGGACAGGGGATGGATGAGCAGTTCTTC
TRBV24-1,NA,TRBD1,TRBJ1-4,CATSKPTGEPNEKLFF,TGTGCCACCAGCAAGCCGACAGGGGAGCCTAATGAAAAACTGTTTTTT
TRBV5-5,once,TRBD1,TRBJ2-7,CASSFRDSAYEQYF,TGTGCCAGCAGCTTTAGGGACAGCGCCTACGAGCAGTACTTC
TRBV5-4,NA,TRBD2,TRBJ2-7,CASSLEVSGSSSTYEQYF,TGTGCCAGCAGCTTGGAGGTTAGCGGGAGCTCTTCCACCTACGAGCAGTACTTC
TRBV5-8,NA,NA,TRBJ2-5,CASSHYGQLQETQYF,TGTGCCAGCAGCCATTACGGACAGCTCCAAGAGACCCAGTACTTC
TRBV7-9,NA,NA,TRBJ1-1,CASSLLGGGGTEAFF,TGTGCCAGCAGCTTACTCGGGGGAGGGGGCACTGAAGCTTTCTTT
TRBV11-2,NA,TRBD2,TRBJ2-7,CASSLDLSGIYEQYF,TGTGCCAGCAGCTTAGATCTTAGCGGGATCTACGAGCAGTACTTC
TRBV4-3,NA,TRBD1,TRBJ1-6,CASSQDWARDRHSPLHF,TGCGCCAGCAGCCAAGATTGGGCACGGGACAGACATTCACCCCTCCACTTT
TRBV5-1,NA,TRBD1,TRBJ1-2,CASSLGGQGFGYTF,TGCGCCAGCAGCTTGGGTGGACAGGGTTTTGGCTACACCTTC
TRBV25-1,once,NA,TRBJ2-3,CASSPPHPGTDTQYF,TGTGCCAGCAGTCCACCTCACCCAGGGACAGATACGCAGTATTTT
TRBV5-4,NA,NA,TRBJ1-4,CASSLFNEKLFF,TGTGCCAGCAGCCTCTTCAATGAAAAACTGTTTTTT
TRBV6-1,NA,NA,TRBJ1-5,CASSELQGSNQPQHF,TGTGCCAGCAGTGAGCTGCAGGGGAGCAATCAGCCCCAGCATTTT
TRBV2,NA,TRBD1,TRBJ1-1,CASTPVGQGLNTEAFF,TGTGCCAGCACACCCGTAGGACAGGGGCTGAACACTGAAGCTTTCTTT